What follows are 32 T cell receptor beta chains derived from one specimen sequenced in a study of long-term antiretroviral therapy in people with HIV (dated by TCRdb to between 2020 and 2023). Sequencing of the TRB variable region was done with the immunoSEQ hsTCRB v3.0 assay at survey level resolution. TCRdb limited this immuneACCESS table to in-frame rearrangements with V and J called. A share of clones is missing; checked studies link under half to unresolved V genes, and the rest is unexplained. The sample contains 35,000 to 45,000 clones, just under 95% of them found a single time. In total, the top ten clones hold 3.6% of the sample. This material consisted of unsorted PBMCs, taken 4.1 years after starting antiretroviral therapy. Receptors originate from a woman aged 45-60 years with HIV.

This chain uses TRBV5-1 with TRBJ2-1; D is possibly TRBD2 (7 bases). Germline V gene data show CDR1 as SGHRS and CDR2 as YFSETQ. The V end lost 4 bases, the J end lost 1 base, and 12 bases lay between the germline ends. CDR3 length: 15 residues. This chain's CDR3 is CASSAGAGSYNEQFF. The CDR3, as DNA: TGCGCCAGCAGCGCGGGGGCAGGGTCCTACAATGAGCAGTTCTTC. The variable domain in full, completed from reference TRBV5-1 and TRBJ2-1, reads KAGVTQTPRYLIKTRGQQVTLSCSPISGHRSVSWYQQTPGQGLQFLFEYFSETQRNKGNFPGRFSGRQFSNSRSEMNVSTLELGDSALYLCASSAGAGSYNEQFFGPGTRLTVL.

V usage is TRBV5-1 and J usage is TRBJ1-1, with D unclear. The CDR3 length is 12 residues. V was cut by 3 bases and J by 6 bases, with 9 bases left in between. Germline CDR1 is SGHRS and CDR2 is YFSETQ. The CDR3 sequence is CASSSGSPEAFF. In DNA form, the CDR3 reads TGCGCCAGCAGCTCGGGGAGCCCTGAAGCTTTCTTT.

Only a few counts were recorded for this clone. The rearrangement uses TRBV9 and TRBJ1-2, with 7 bases fitting TRBD1. V gave up 0 bases and J gave up 7 bases; unmatched junction bases: 6. The germline gives CDR1 SGDLS, CDR2 YYNGEE. This CDR3 region has 14 residues. The CDR3, as DNA: TGTGCCAGCAGCGTAGTGGTAGGGGGCGGTGGCTACACCTTC. Amino acids: CASSVVVGGGGYTF.

J is TRBJ2-2 and V is TRBV7-3; D unclear. CDR1 and CDR2 (germline): SGHTA, FQGTGA. CDR3 length equals 13 residues. V was pared by 8 bases and J by 4 bases, with 11 bases between. In DNA, the CDR3 is TGTGCCAGCGGTTCAAAGAGCACCGGGGAGCTGTTTTTT. This codes for CASGSKSTGELFF.

This clone was observed once. The chain uses TRBV6-6 and TRBJ1-2; no clear D. The CDR3 has 11 amino acids. In germline, CDR1 is MNHNY, CDR2 SVGAGI (reference sequence). Trimming removed 6 bases at V and 7 bases at J, with 9 bases between. CDR3 in DNA: TGTGCCAGCAGCCGGCTCTCTGGCTACACCTTC. Protein: CASSRLSGYTF.

The chain is built from TRBV7-8 and TRBJ1-5, with no clear D. The CDR3 is 15 residues long. Germline assignment: CDR1 SGHVS and CDR2 FQNEAQ. V was cut by 2 bases and J by 0 bases, with 8 bases left in between. DNA for the CDR3: TGTGCCAGCAGCTTACCAGGTTATAGCAATCAGCCCCAGCATTTT. Its protein is CASSLPGYSNQPQHF.

This chain links TRBV19 with TRBJ2-5; TRBD2 aligns across 11 bases. In germline, CDR1 is LNHDA, CDR2 SQIVND (reference sequence). The CDR3 contains 14 residues. The ends lost 7 bases at V and 0 bases at J; junction bases unmatched: 1. Written as DNA, the CDR3 is TGTGCCAGTAAGGGACTAGCGGACCAAGAGACCCAGTACTTC. It is translated as CASKGLADQETQYF. Variable domain in full (rest from reference TRBV19 and TRBJ2-5): DGGITQSPKYLFRKEGQNVTLSCEQNLNHDAMYWYRQDPGQGLRLIYYSQIVNDFQKGDIAEGYSVSREKKESFPLTVTSAQKNPTAFYLCASKGLADQETQYFGPGTRLLVL.

V gene TRBV5-1 combines with J gene TRBJ2-1, with TRBD1 as a possible D gene (6 bases). The CDR3 extends over 14 amino acids. Germline V gene data show CDR1 as SGHRS and CDR2 as YFSETQ. V lost 4 bases, J lost 2 bases, and 10 bases lay in between. The CDR3 DNA is TGCGCCAGCAGCCAGGACAGCACCTACAATGAGCAGTTCTTC. This codes for CASSQDSTYNEQFF.

This chain joins TRBV25-1 and TRBJ2-1, with D possibly being TRBD2 (6 bases). Trimming removed 7 bases at V and 7 bases at J, with 8 bases between. Germline loops: CDR1 MGHDK, CDR2 SYGVNS. This CDR3 is built from 11 residues. The CDR3 DNA sequence: TGTGCCAGCAACCGGGGGAATGAGCAGTTCTTC. This codes for CASNRGNEQFF.

The CDR3 reads CSVYQGGNTEAFF. The DNA for the CDR3 is TGCAGCGTCTATCAGGGGGGTAACACTGAAGCTTTCTTT. The chain joins TRBV29-1 to TRBJ1-1, with 7 bases fitting TRBD1. There are 13 residues in the CDR3. CDR1 is SQVTM and CDR2 is ANQGSEA in the germline V gene. V dropped 6 bases and J dropped 2; count of bases not matched to a gene: 6.

J is TRBJ1-1 and V is TRBV5-1; D perhaps matches TRBD1 (6 bases). The V gene's germline CDR1 is SGHRS and CDR2 YFSETQ. The CDR3 covers 13 residues. Trimming left V 0 bases short and J 8 bases short, with 11 bases between. This CDR3 reads CASSLDQGTEAFF. CDR3 in DNA: TGCGCCAGCAGCTTGGATCAGGGGACCGAAGCTTTCTTT. Combining the CDR3 with reference TRBV5-1 and TRBJ1-1 gives the whole variable domain KAGVTQTPRYLIKTRGQQVTLSCSPISGHRSVSWYQQTPGQGLQFLFEYFSETQRNKGNFPGRFSGRQFSNSRSEMNVSTLELGDSALYLCASSLDQGTEAFFGQGTRLTVV.

The CDR3 bases are TGTGCCAGCTCACCTCCGAACACAGGGACCCTGGAGACTGAAGCTTTCTTT. Translation gives CASSPPNTGTLETEAFF. V gene TRBV18 combines with J gene TRBJ1-1, with a possible D match to TRBD1 (6 bases). This CDR3 region has 17 residues. V was trimmed by 3 bases and J by 5 bases, leaving 22 bases between them. Germline CDR1 KGHSH, CDR2 LQKENI.

This clone was detected only once. This chain uses TRBV5-1 with TRBJ2-1, with 10 bases matching TRBD1. V lost 0 bases, J lost 2 bases, and 8 bases stayed unmatched. The germline gives CDR1 SGHRS, CDR2 YFSETQ. This CDR3 has 18 amino acids. In nucleotides, the CDR3 is TGCGCCAGCAGCTTGGGGGACAGGGGTCGCCTCCCCTACAATGAGCAGTTCTTC. Protein: CASSLGDRGRLPYNEQFF.

The chain combines TRBV29-1 with TRBJ2-7, with 8 positions matching TRBD1. The CDR3 is made up of 13 amino acids. The V and J ends lost 4 bases and 6 bases, in that order; junction bases with no gene match: 8. Germline V gives CDR1 SQVTM, CDR2 ANQGSEA. CDR3 bases: TGCAGCGTTGTAGGGGCAGGGGGCAGCGAGCAGTACTTC. It specifies CSVVGAGGSEQYF.

The chain carries TRBV7-6 and TRBJ2-3; D is ambiguous. CDR3 length: 13 amino acids. V lost 1 base and J lost 1, with 3 bases in between. Germline V gene data show CDR1 as SGHVS and CDR2 as FNYEAQ. In DNA form, the CDR3 reads TGTGCCAGCAGCTTAGTACGCACAGATACGCAGTATTTT. Encoded protein: CASSLVRTDTQYF.

V usage is TRBV19 and J usage is TRBJ1-5; 8 nucleotides line up with TRBD1. There are 15 residues in the CDR3. After removal of 5 bases from V and 6 bases from J, the junction contained 9 bases not matched to a gene. CDR1 is LNHDA and CDR2 is SQIVND in the germline V gene (reference sequence). The CDR3 loop reads CASSLDRDPRQPQHF. The CDR3 nucleotides read TGTGCCAGTAGTCTGGACAGGGACCCACGTCAGCCCCAGCATTTT. Full variable domain (rest looked up from reference TRBV19 and TRBJ1-5): DGGITQSPKYLFRKEGQNVTLSCEQNLNHDAMYWYRQDPGQGLRLIYYSQIVNDFQKGDIAEGYSVSREKKESFPLTVTSAQKNPTAFYLCASSLDRDPRQPQHFGDGTRLSIL.

The chain couples TRBV6-1 to TRBJ1-2, with D possibly matching TRBD1 (5 bases). CDR3 size: 14 residues. Per germline, CDR1 MNHNS and CDR2 SASEGT. Trimming removed 0 bases from V and 4 bases from J, with 9 bases in between. The CDR3, as DNA: TGTGCCAGCAGTGAAGCTCTCGGGGGCTATGGCTACACCTTC. Translating it yields CASSEALGGYGYTF.

The chain links TRBV5-6 to TRBJ2-6, with 7 nucleotides matching TRBD1. The germline V gene has CDR1 SGHDT and CDR2 YYEEEE. The CDR3 totals 15 residues. The trim removed 4 bases at V and 4 bases at J, leaving 5 bases unmatched. The chain's CDR3 is CASSLTGAGANVLTF. The CDR3 DNA is TGTGCCAGCAGCCTTACAGGGGCCGGGGCCAACGTCCTGACTTTC.

The V call is TRBV5-6, the J call TRBJ1-1, with no clear D. The CDR3 is 15 residues long. CDR1 is SGHDT and CDR2 is YYEEEE in the germline V gene. The V and J ends lost 5 bases and 1 base respectively, with 15 bases between them. The CDR3 region is CASRALEGWNTEAFF. CDR3 sequence (DNA): TGTGCCAGCAGGGCGCTCGAGGGTTGGAACACTGAAGCTTTCTTT. Full variable domain (missing parts from reference TRBV5-6 and TRBJ1-1): DAGVTQSPTHLIKTRGQQVTLRCSPKSGHDTVSWYQQALGQGPQFIFQYYEEEERQRGNFPDRFSGHQFPNYSSELNVNALLLGDSALYLCASRALEGWNTEAFFGQGTRLTVV.

The chain has TRBV7-6 and TRBJ1-1; no clear D gene. The V end was cut by 3 bases, the J end by 0 bases, with 14 bases between. The CDR3 is 16 residues long. CDR1 and CDR2 from the germline V gene are SGHVS and FNYEAQ. The CDR3 spells CASSFRETEMNTEAFF. The CDR3 DNA reads TGTGCCAGCAGCTTCAGAGAGACTGAAATGAACACTGAAGCTTTCTTT.

The chain combines TRBV11-2 with TRBJ2-1; 13 bases fit TRBD2. The germline gives CDR1 SGHAT, CDR2 FQNNGV. This CDR3 has 15 residues. The J segment lost 5 bases and the V segment lost 5 bases, leaving 3 bases of the junction unmatched. CDR3: CASSRGLAGNNEQFF. CDR3 DNA sequence: TGTGCCAGCAGCCGGGGACTAGCGGGGAACAATGAGCAGTTCTTC.

In this sample, this clone turned up once. The chain has TRBV18 and TRBJ2-3; 7 bases are a match to TRBD1. V lost 3 bases to trimming and J lost 0 bases; unmatched junction nucleotides: 6. The CDR3 consists of 16 residues. From germline, CDR1 is KGHSH and CDR2 LQKENI. The CDR3 protein is CASSPGQSDSTDTQYF. CDR3 DNA sequence: TGTGCCAGCTCACCGGGACAGAGTGATAGCACAGATACGCAGTATTTT.

The rearrangement joins TRBV19 to TRBJ1-5, with a tentative D call TRBD1 (6 bases). V was clipped by 6 bases and J by 1 base, with 10 bases between them. This CDR3 has 14 residues. Germline V lookup: CDR1 LNHDA, CDR2 SQIVND (reference sequence). Here the CDR3 DNA reads TGTGCCAGTAGGCTGACAGGAAGCAATCAGCCCCAGCATTTT. Amino acids: CASRLTGSNQPQHF.

The V gene is TRBV6-5, the J gene TRBJ2-7, with a weak D call TRBD1 (5 bases). V gave up 4 bases and J gave up 0 bases, with 10 bases separating them. This CDR3 is 14 amino acids long. Germline lookup yields CDR1 MNHEY and CDR2 SVGAGI. Here the CDR3 DNA reads TGTGCCAGCAGTTTCCGACAGAGCTCCTACGAGCAGTACTTC. As protein: CASSFRQSSYEQYF.

The V gene is TRBV9, the J gene TRBJ2-1; 8 bases agree with TRBD2. Germline V gene lookup returns CDR1 SGDLS and CDR2 YYNGEE. V was pared by 2 bases and J by 10 bases, with 14 bases of the junction left unmatched. This CDR3 has 16 residues. CDR3: CASSVLAGGPQGEQFF. CDR3 bases: TGTGCCAGCAGCGTTCTGGCGGGGGGTCCTCAGGGAGAGCAGTTCTTC.

Comments on this clone: The junction differs from germline at one of its ends, possibly a read error. The same CDR3 is also encoded by other DNA sequences in this sample. This chain joins TRBV7-9 and TRBJ2-4, with D possibly being TRBD2 (6 bases). CDR1 SEHNR and CDR2 FQNEAQ come from the germline V gene (reference sequence). The CDR3 has 17 residues. The CDR3 reads CASSLAGLGKDKNIQYF. The CDR3 coding sequence is TGTGCCAGCAGCTTAGCGGGACTTGGGAAGGACAAAAATATTCAGTACTTC. The variable domain in full, completed from reference TRBV7-9 and TRBJ2-4, reads DTGVSQNPRHKITKRGQNVTFRCDPISEHNRLYWYRQTLGQGPEFLTYFQNEAQLEKSRLLSDRFSAERPKGSFSTLEIQRTEQGDSAMYLCASSLAGLGKDKNIQYFGAGTRLSVL.

This chain joins TRBV18 and TRBJ1-1; no reliable D call. This CDR3 has 17 residues. Per germline, CDR1 KGHSH and CDR2 LQKENI. V lost 1 base and J lost 0, with 15 bases in between. The CDR3 loop is CASSPLAVGGLNTEAFF. The CDR3 DNA follows: TGTGCCAGCTCACCACTCGCCGTGGGAGGGTTGAACACTGAAGCTTTCTTT.

CDR3 region: CASSIGTGGYGYTF. The CDR3 DNA is TGTGCCAGCAGCATCGGGACAGGGGGCTATGGCTACACCTTC. The chain has TRBV7-9 and TRBJ1-2; 11 nucleotides align to TRBD1. The germline V gene encodes CDR1 SEHNR and CDR2 FQNEAQ (reference sequence). J lost 4 bases, V lost 5 bases, and 3 bases had no gene match. The CDR3 is 14 amino acids.

V and J are TRBV5-1 and TRBJ2-3; D remains unclear. CDR3 size: 16 residues. In germline, CDR1 is SGHRS, CDR2 YFSETQ. Trimming left V 2 bases short and J 1 base short, with 14 bases between. CDR3 amino acids: CASSFKGFLGTDTQYF. CDR3 nucleotides: TGCGCCAGCAGCTTCAAGGGATTCCTCGGCACAGATACGCAGTATTTT.

This chain links TRBV10-3 with TRBJ1-2; 8 bases agree with TRBD1. Per the germline V gene, CDR1 is ENHRY and CDR2 is SYGVKD. J gave up 6 bases and V 3 bases, and 6 bases lay outside the gene matches. This CDR3 region has 14 residues. The CDR3 spells CAISDPTGGDGYTF. In DNA form, the CDR3 reads TGTGCCATCAGTGACCCTACAGGGGGGGATGGCTACACCTTC.

The chain joins TRBV6-5 to TRBJ2-5, with D possibly TRBD2 on 7 matching bases. The V gene lost 7 bases and the J gene lost 5 bases, with 17 bases spanning the gap. This CDR3 spans 14 amino acids. Germline CDR1 and CDR2: MNHEY and SVGAGI. CDR3 coding DNA: TGTGCCAGCAAGACAGCGGGGAGGGGGGAGACCCAGTACTTC. Encoded protein: CASKTAGRGETQYF.

This chain links TRBV27 with TRBJ1-1; 7 bases agree with TRBD1. Trimming took 3 bases from V and 0 from J; bases not matched to a gene: 4. The germline gives CDR1 MNHEY, CDR2 SMNVEV (reference sequence). The CDR3 is made up of 15 amino acids. This CDR3 is CASSFSGQVNTEAFF. The CDR3 DNA reads as TGTGCCAGCAGTTTCTCCGGACAGGTGAACACTGAAGCTTTCTTT.